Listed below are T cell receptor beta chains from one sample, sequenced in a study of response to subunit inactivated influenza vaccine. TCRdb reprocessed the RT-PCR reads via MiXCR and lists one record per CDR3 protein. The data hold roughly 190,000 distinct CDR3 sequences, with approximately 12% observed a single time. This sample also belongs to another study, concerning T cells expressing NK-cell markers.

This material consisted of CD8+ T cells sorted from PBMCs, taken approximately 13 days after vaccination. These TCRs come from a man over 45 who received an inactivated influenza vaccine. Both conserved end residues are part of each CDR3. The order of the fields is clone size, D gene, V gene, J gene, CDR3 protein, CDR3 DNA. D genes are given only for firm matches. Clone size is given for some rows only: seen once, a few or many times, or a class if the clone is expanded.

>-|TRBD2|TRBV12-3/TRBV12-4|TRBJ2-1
CACSLAVSLAGGVYNEQFF
TGTGCCTGCAGTTTAGCGGTCTCACTAGCGGGAGGAGTTTACAATGAGCAGTTCTTC
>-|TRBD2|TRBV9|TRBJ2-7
CASSHGKRGYEQYF
TGTGCCAGCAGCCATGGTAAGCGGGGCTACGAGCAGTACTTC
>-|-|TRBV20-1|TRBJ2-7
CSARDLLVSYEQYF
TGCAGTGCTAGAGATCTACTGGTTTCCTACGAGCAGTACTTC
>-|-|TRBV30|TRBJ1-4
CAWSGGGEKLFF
TGTGCCTGGAGCGGCGGGGGTGAAAAACTGTTTTTT
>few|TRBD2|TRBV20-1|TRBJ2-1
CSARDTREGLYNEQFF
TGCAGTGCTAGAGATACCCGGGAGGGCCTTTACAATGAGCAGTTCTTC
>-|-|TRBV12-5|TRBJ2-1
CASAPPGYNEQFF
TGTGCTAGTGCCCCGCCCGGTTACAATGAGCAGTTCTTC
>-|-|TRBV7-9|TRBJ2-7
CASSLGHDEQYF
TGTGCCAGCAGCTTAGGGCACGACGAGCAGTACTTC
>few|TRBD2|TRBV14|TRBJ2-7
CASSSTSGSYEQYF
TGTGCCAGCAGCAGCACTAGCGGTTCATACGAGCAGTACTTC
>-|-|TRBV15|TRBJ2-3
CATSRDLGYRYAEADTQYF
TGTGCCACCAGCAGAGATCTAGGTTACCGCTATGCGGAGGCCGATACGCAGTATTTT
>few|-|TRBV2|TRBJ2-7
CASSPGRGRWEQYF
TGTGCCAGCAGCCCGGGGAGGGGGCGGTGGGAGCAGTACTTC
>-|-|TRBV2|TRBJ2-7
CASSERFEGVSYEQYF
TGTGCCAGCAGTGAACGGTTTGAAGGGGTCTCCTACGAGCAGTACTTC
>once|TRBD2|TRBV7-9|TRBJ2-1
CASSITSGTNYNEQFF
TGTGCCAGCAGCATAACTAGCGGGACAAATTACAATGAGCAGTTCTTC
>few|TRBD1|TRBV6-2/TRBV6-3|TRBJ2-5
CASTSTGGIETQYF
TGTGCCAGCACATCGACAGGGGGGATAGAGACCCAGTACTTC
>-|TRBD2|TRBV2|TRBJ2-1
CASTGTSGTGEQFF
TGTGCCAGCACCGGGACTAGCGGGACCGGTGAGCAGTTCTTC
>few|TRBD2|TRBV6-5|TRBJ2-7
CASSYGVSGSSYEQYF
TGTGCCAGCAGTTACGGGGTCAGCGGGAGCTCCTACGAGCAGTACTTC
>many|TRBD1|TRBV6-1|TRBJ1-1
CASSKDRAGGFTEAFF
TGTGCCAGCAGTAAGGACAGGGCAGGGGGATTCACTGAAGCTTTCTTT
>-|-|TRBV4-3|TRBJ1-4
CASSQDAAASLVEKLFF
TGCGCCAGCAGCCAAGATGCCGCTGCCAGCTTAGTTGAAAAACTGTTTTTT
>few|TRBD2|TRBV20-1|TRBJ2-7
CSAISLAGAFYEQYF
TGCAGTGCTATCTCCCTAGCGGGAGCTTTCTACGAGCAGTACTTC
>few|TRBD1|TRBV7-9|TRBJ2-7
CASKPTGVHEQYF
TGTGCCAGCAAACCGACAGGGGTCCACGAGCAGTACTTC
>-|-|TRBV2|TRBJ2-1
CASSDGRGAPYNEQFF
TGTGCCAGCAGTGATGGTAGGGGCGCCCCCTACAATGAGCAGTTCTTC
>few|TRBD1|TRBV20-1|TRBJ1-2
CSASLQGASGYTF
TGCAGTGCTAGTTTACAGGGGGCTAGCGGCTACACCTTC
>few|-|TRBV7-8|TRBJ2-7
CASSLNKGGYEQYF
TGTGCCAGCAGCTTAAACAAAGGAGGCTACGAGCAGTACTTC
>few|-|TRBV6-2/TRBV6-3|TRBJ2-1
CASSHQPLGPRAYNEQFF
TGTGCCAGCAGTCACCAGCCCCTAGGGCCGAGGGCCTACAATGAGCAGTTCTTC
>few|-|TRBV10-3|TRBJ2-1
CAISEGLVEQFF
TGTGCCATCTCGGAAGGTTTGGTTGAGCAGTTCTTC
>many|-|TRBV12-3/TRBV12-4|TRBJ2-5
CASSAITGQETQYF
TGTGCCAGCAGCGCAATCACAGGACAAGAGACCCAGTACTTC
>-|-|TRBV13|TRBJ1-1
CASSRPLRGTEAFF
TGTGCCAGCAGCCGGCCCCTACGAGGCACTGAAGCTTTCTTT
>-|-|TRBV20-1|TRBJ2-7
CSARDRRKPAYEQYF
TGCAGTGCTAGAGATCGTCGGAAGCCGGCCTACGAGCAGTACTTC
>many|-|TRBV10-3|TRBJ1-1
CAISGVNTEAFF
TGTGCCATCAGTGGGGTCAACACTGAAGCTTTCTTT
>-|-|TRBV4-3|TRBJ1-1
CASRRHGVRTEAFF
TGCGCCAGCAGGAGACATGGGGTACGGACTGAAGCTTTCTTT
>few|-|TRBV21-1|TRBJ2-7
CASSKVVASAAYEQYF
TGTGCCAGCAGCAAAGTGGTGGCCTCGGCGGCCTACGAGCAGTACTTC
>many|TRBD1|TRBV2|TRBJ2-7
CASSAGTGGYEQYF
TGTGCCAGCAGTGCCGGGACAGGGGGATACGAGCAGTACTTC
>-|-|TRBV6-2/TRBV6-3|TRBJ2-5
CASSIGLGETQYF
TGTGCCAGCAGCATAGGACTCGGGGAGACCCAGTACTTC
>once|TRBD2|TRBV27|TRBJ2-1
CASSLLAGGTYNEQFF
TGTGCCAGCAGTCTTCTAGCGGGAGGGACCTACAATGAGCAGTTCTTC
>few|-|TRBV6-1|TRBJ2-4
CASSMGGTAKNIQYF
TGTGCCAGCAGTATGGGGGGCACAGCCAAAAACATTCAGTACTTC
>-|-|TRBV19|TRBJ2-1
CASSKGLYNEQFF
TGTGCCAGTAGCAAGGGACTTTACAATGAGCAGTTCTTC
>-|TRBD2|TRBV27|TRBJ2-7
CASSLFGTSVSEQYF
TGTGCCAGCAGTTTGTTCGGGACTAGCGTCTCCGAGCAGTACTTC
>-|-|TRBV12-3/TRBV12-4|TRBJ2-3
CASSLSGDDTQYF
TGTGCCAGCAGTTTATCGGGGGACGATACGCAGTATTTT
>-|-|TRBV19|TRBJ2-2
CASSWSVSGTGELFF
TGTGCCAGTAGTTGGTCAGTCTCTGGCACCGGGGAGCTGTTTTTT
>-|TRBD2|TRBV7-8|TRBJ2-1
CASSSLTSGSSNEQFF
TGTGCCAGCAGCTCATTAACTAGCGGGAGCAGTAATGAGCAGTTCTTC
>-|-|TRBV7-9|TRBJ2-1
CASRLPGQIYNEQFF
TGTGCCAGCAGGTTACCGGGACAAATTTACAATGAGCAGTTCTTC
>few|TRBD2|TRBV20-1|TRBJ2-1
CSATGLAGGGNNEQFF
TGCAGTGCTACGGGACTAGCGGGGGGCGGGAACAATGAGCAGTTCTTC
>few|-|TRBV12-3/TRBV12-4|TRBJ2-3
CASSLVAPRGPDTQYF
TGTGCCAGCAGTTTAGTGGCACCAAGGGGCCCAGATACGCAGTATTTT